This is a list of T cell receptor beta chains from one sample in a study of molecular identifiers for immune sequencing clone quantification. Via MiXCR, TCRdb re-called the PCR reads, giving one row per CDR3 protein. Of hundreds of thousands of distinct CDR3 sequences detected, 25% appear once; the ten largest clones hold 0.7% to 0.95%. Material for sequencing was naive CD8+ T cells from blood, with Jurkat cell RNA spiked in. Receptors originate from a human donor in good health. Some libraries in this study had Jurkat cell RNA spiked in. The CDR3 runs from the conserved cysteine through the conserved F or W.

v_call	j_call	cdr3_aa
TRBV10-3	TRBJ2-3	CAIRGGHTDTQYF
TRBV6-5	TRBJ1-1	CASSYSIGSGDTEAFF
TRBV24-1	TRBJ2-1	CATSLTRLAGSYNEQFF
TRBV13	TRBJ2-4	CASSFGHNIQYF
TRBV28	TRBJ1-6	CASSGSGNSPLHF
TRBV25-1	TRBJ2-7	CASRGQAYEQYF
TRBV29-1	TRBJ2-3	CSDKIADTQYF
TRBV6-5	TRBJ1-6	CASSYSQDSPLHF
TRBV12-5	TRBJ1-5	CASGLVQGTSNQPQHF
TRBV2	TRBJ1-3	CASSPGQGATGNTIYF
TRBV6-2/TRBV6-3	TRBJ2-5	CASSYELARDREETQYF
TRBV20-1	TRBJ1-5	CSARPTGAGQPQHF
TRBV16	TRBJ1-1	CASSQVWATGGGTTEAFF
TRBV5-1	TRBJ2-3	CASSSGLAGLATDTQYF
TRBV9	TRBJ2-3	CASGRAGVTDTQYF
TRBV12-3/TRBV12-4	TRBJ2-3	CASTPDDDTQYF
TRBV5-3	TRBJ2-7	CPSRTAGGWEQYF
TRBV4-1	TRBJ1-3	CATRMGPSSGNTIYF
TRBV20-1	TRBJ2-1	CSARDLVGLNNEQFF
TRBV25-1	TRBJ2-3	CAGSDGTPWDTQYF
TRBV27	TRBJ2-5	CASSSLTRTGQETQYF
TRBV4-3	TRBJ2-7	CASSQTSPSYEQYF
TRBV28	TRBJ2-7	CASCQEYSYEQYF
TRBV21-1	TRBJ2-2	CARTEGQEATGELFF
TRBV5-5	TRBJ1-5	CASSLEGQQYSNQPQHF
TRBV11-2	TRBJ2-6	CASSFAGLDSGANVLTF
TRBV12-3/TRBV12-4	TRBJ2-7	CASSFFIGEQYF
TRBV6-5	TRBJ2-2	CASSYPGQGGGELFF
TRBV4-3	TRBJ2-1	CASSPGLVTHEQFF
TRBV7-2	TRBJ1-1	CASSLRQGTNTEAFF
TRBV30	TRBJ2-5	CAWSLAGGETQYF
TRBV7-9	TRBJ2-2	CASNLGGGTGELFF
TRBV19	TRBJ2-2	CASIFETGELFF
TRBV20-1	TRBJ2-3	CSAIEAGGPTDTQYF
TRBV4-1	TRBJ1-5	CASSRGQGEQQPQHF
TRBV4-3	TRBJ2-5	CASSQGVSQETQYF
TRBV30	TRBJ2-3	CAWSLGHNTDTQYF
TRBV4-2	TRBJ1-6	CASSLRQIYNSPLHF
TRBV7-8	TRBJ1-1	CASSPTGVPEAFF
TRBV6-5	TRBJ2-3	CASKPVLDPPGDTQYF
TRBV5-1	TRBJ2-7	CASSPISGTGFSYEQYF
TRBV6-5	TRBJ2-6	CASSYPYTPERSGANVLTF
TRBV2	TRBJ2-7	CASSVGVAGGPYEQYF
TRBV30	TRBJ2-3	CACHDGTGGTDTQYF
TRBV4-1	TRBJ2-7	CASSRVEGYEQYF
TRBV20-1	TRBJ2-1	CSATGRARNEQSF
TRBV4-2	TRBJ1-5	CASSQGVQPQHF